Listed below are T cell receptor beta chains from one sample, sequenced in a study of human T cells and chemical hapten exposure. MiXCR, run by TCRdb on the RACE reads, gives a single entry per CDR3 protein. The data contain over 50,000 distinct CDR3 sequences, 9.5% to 10% of them seen just once; the ten biggest clones take up roughly 9%. The sequencing used whole blood, collected in connection with sensitization to the hapten diphenylcyclopropenone (DPC). The receptors were sampled from a woman aged 25 to 39 with alopecia areata. Some clones in this sample may be carry-over from other donors' samples. CDR3s include the opening cysteine and the closing phenylalanine or tryptophan. D genes are given only for firm matches. A clone size is listed for some rows: how often the clone was seen (once, few, many), or a class if it is expanded.

clone size,V gene,J gene,D gene,CDR3 protein,CDR3 DNA
many,TRBV14,TRBJ1-2,NA,CASSQLVSGNYGYTF,TGTGCCAGCAGCCAATTGGTCAGTGGTAACTATGGCTACACCTTC
NA,TRBV5-4,TRBJ2-3,NA,CASSTTGLSTDTQYF,TGTGCCAGCAGCACGACTGGACTTAGCACAGATACGCAGTATTTT
few,TRBV5-1,TRBJ1-1,NA,CASSSAGALTEAFF,TGCGCCAGCAGCTCAGCAGGTGCTCTGACTGAAGCTTTCTTT
few,TRBV5-1,TRBJ2-5,TRBD1,CASSLSPTGMETQYF,TGCGCCAGCAGCTTGTCCCCGACAGGGATGGAGACCCAGTACTTC
NA,TRBV12-3/TRBV12-4,TRBJ1-2,TRBD1,CASSGQGAGGYTF,TGTGCCAGCAGCGGACAGGGGGCGGGTGGCTACACCTTC
NA,TRBV12-3/TRBV12-4,TRBJ2-3,NA,CASSFGRSTDTQYF,TGTGCCAGCAGTTTTGGGAGGAGCACAGATACGCAGTATTTT
NA,TRBV7-9,TRBJ2-6,NA,CASSTSGANVLTF,TGTGCCAGCAGCACATCTGGGGCCAACGTCCTGACTTTC
many,TRBV6-5,TRBJ1-4,TRBD1,CASSDDRANEKLFF,TGTGCCAGCAGCGACGACAGGGCTAATGAAAAACTGTTTTTT
few,TRBV7-2,TRBJ2-5,TRBD2,CASSLLGGGETQYF,TGTGCCAGCAGCTTATTGGGGGGGGGTGAGACCCAGTACTTC
NA,TRBV5-6,TRBJ2-7,NA,CASSLDSSLEQYF,TGTGCCAGCAGCTTGGACAGCTCCCTCGAGCAGTACTTC
NA,TRBV12-3/TRBV12-4,TRBJ2-3,TRBD2,CASSLTSGGADTQYF,TGTGCCAGCAGTTTAACTAGCGGGGGGGCAGATACGCAGTATTTT
NA,TRBV30,TRBJ1-1,TRBD1,CAWSVGQRNTEAFF,TGTGCCTGGAGCGTGGGACAGCGGAACACTGAAGCTTTCTTT
NA,TRBV12-3/TRBV12-4,TRBJ2-1,TRBD2,CASSLSWDYSYNEQFF,TGTGCCAGCAGTTTATCCTGGGACTACTCCTACAATGAGCAGTTCTTC
few,TRBV7-8,TRBJ1-1,NA,CASSLVPLNTEAFF,TGTGCCAGCAGCTTAGTCCCGTTGAACACTGAAGCTTTCTTT
NA,TRBV12-3/TRBV12-4,TRBJ1-6,NA,CASSWGLGSSPLHF,TGTGCCAGCAGTTGGGGGCTGGGGAGTTCACCCCTCCACTTT